This T cell receptor beta chain is from a study of breast tumors, draining lymph nodes, adjacent tissues. Findings of the study overall: Tumors had less TCR diversity than lymph nodes, more than nontumor tissue.

From the multiplex PCR reads, TCRdb called clonotypes with MiXCR, one entry per CDR3 protein. The sample holds about 230,000 distinct CDR3 sequences; 32% are singletons and the top ten take approximately 1.4%. The germline V gene has CDR1 KGHSH and CDR2 LQKENI. V dropped 2 bases and J dropped 2 bases, with 5 bases sitting between them. CDR3 size: 13 residues. The table lists this clonotype with many counts. The antigen is not known. The lymph nodes were axillary draining lymph nodes from breast cancer patients. This receptor was identified in a female donor with breast cancer. Some clones in this sample may be carry-over from other donors' samples. V and J are TRBV18 and TRBJ2-3, with unresolved D. The sequenced material came from axillary lymph node tissue. CDR3 sequence (DNA): TGTGCCAGCTCACCATCCGCCACAGATACGCAGTATTTT. Translation: CASSPSATDTQYF.